What follows describes a single TCR beta chain. Profiling relied on immunoSEQ multiplex PCR, and the TCRdb table lists in-frame clones only, not all of them. The data hold some 340,000 clones, with roughly 87% observed a single time. This sample was included in a study of blood T cell repertoires in COVID-19. Material for sequencing was PBMCs or T cells enriched from blood (not recorded which). The sequence came from a woman aged 50 to 60 who had recovered from COVID-19.

CDR3 sequence (DNA): TGTGCCAGCAGTAAGGACAGGGGGCGAAATCAGCCCCAGCATTTT. The encoded protein is CASSKDRGRNQPQHF. This rearrangement joins TRBV21-1 to TRBJ1-5; TRBD1, the D gene given by the table, was not confirmed from the DNA. TRBV21-1 is a pseudogene. The CDR3 loop spans 15 amino acids.